The clone carrying this T cell receptor beta chain was observed a single time. The germline V and J ends were trimmed by 0 bases and 0 bases, with 9 bases remaining between them. The CDR3 extends over 15 amino acids. Looked up from germline, CDR1 is SGHRS and CDR2 is YFSETQ. These data originate in a study of blood T cell repertoires in COVID-19. At the level of the study: The origin of the acute and convalescent COVID-19 samples was the United States, Italy and Spain. Sample material is recorded as cDNA or gDNA derived from T cells, B-cell-depleted T cells, or PBMCs.

Authors' analysis steps: Estimation of nucleated cell counts was performed using reference gene primer amplification. Measured with immunoSEQ multiplex PCR; TCRdb has only the in-frame clones, and not every one. D and trimming come from the DNA, and the V and J calls and clone size come from that table. The table lists about 150,000 clones, about 88% of them singletons. The V and J genes are TRBV5-1 and TRBJ1-2, with D possibly being TRBD1 (5 bases). This sequence originates from a human donor in a cohort sampled during active COVID-19. Sequenced input: peripheral blood. CDR3 amino acids: CASSLVSGTNYGYTF. The CDR3 DNA follows: TGCGCCAGCAGCTTGGTGTCAGGGACTAACTATGGCTACACCTTC.